This T cell receptor beta chain was recorded in a study of cytomegalovirus exposure and HLA in healthy donors. Looking at the study overall: Unique TCR beta sequences numbering over 100 million came from 150 million to 200 million T cells in an earlier analysis. Overall study results and limits: Under in vitro conditions, a few CMV-associated chains were confirmed as specific for CMV antigens. Later work showed greater clonal expansion in HLA-associated TCR beta chains than in equally common others. Some V segments, TRBV6-2 and TRBV6-3 among them, were indistinguishable and were therefore excluded.

PCR employed 60 Vbeta and 13 Jbeta primers. TCRdb keeps only in-frame clones here, not all; method: immunoSEQ multiplex PCR. The sample consists of roughly 100,000 clones, around 10% of them appearing once. This clone has only a few counts. Its antigen is unidentified. Germline V CDR1 and CDR2: LGHNA, YNFKEQ. The V gene end was trimmed by 0 bases and the J gene end by 8 bases; junction bases not matched to a gene: 7. This CDR3 contains 15 residues. Sequenced sample: PBMCs. This chain links TRBV4-2 with TRBJ2-7; 10 nucleotides match TRBD1. This receptor was identified in a man in his forties in good health and CMV-seropositive. In nucleotides, the CDR3 is TGTGCCAGCAGCCAAGAATATGAGACAGGGGGCCAGCAGTACTTC. Protein: CASSQEYETGGQQYF.